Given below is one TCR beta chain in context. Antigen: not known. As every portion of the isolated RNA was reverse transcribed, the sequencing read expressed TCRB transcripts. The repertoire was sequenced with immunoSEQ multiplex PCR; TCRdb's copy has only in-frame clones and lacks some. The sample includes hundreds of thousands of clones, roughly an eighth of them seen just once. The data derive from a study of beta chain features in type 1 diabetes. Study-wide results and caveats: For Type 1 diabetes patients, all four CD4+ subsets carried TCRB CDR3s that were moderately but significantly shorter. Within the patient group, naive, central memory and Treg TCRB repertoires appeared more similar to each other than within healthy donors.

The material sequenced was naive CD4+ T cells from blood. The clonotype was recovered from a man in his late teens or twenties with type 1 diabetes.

The CDR3 DNA is TGTGCCAGCTCACCAAACTCCGAGAACACTGAAGCTTTCTTT. It is translated as CASSPNSENTEAFF. The genes are TRBV18 and TRBJ1-1; D remains unclear. This CDR3 spans 14 amino acids. Germline V gene lookup returns CDR1 KGHSH and CDR2 LQKENI. V gave up 2 bases and J gave up 1 base, with 8 bases separating them. Full variable domain (outside the CDR3, taken from reference TRBV18 and TRBJ1-1): NAGVMQNPRHLVRRRGQEARLRCSPMKGHSHVYWYRQLPEEGLKFMVYLQKENIIDESGMPKERFSAEFPKEGPSILRIQQVVRGDSAAYFCASSPNSENTEAFFGQGTRLTVV.